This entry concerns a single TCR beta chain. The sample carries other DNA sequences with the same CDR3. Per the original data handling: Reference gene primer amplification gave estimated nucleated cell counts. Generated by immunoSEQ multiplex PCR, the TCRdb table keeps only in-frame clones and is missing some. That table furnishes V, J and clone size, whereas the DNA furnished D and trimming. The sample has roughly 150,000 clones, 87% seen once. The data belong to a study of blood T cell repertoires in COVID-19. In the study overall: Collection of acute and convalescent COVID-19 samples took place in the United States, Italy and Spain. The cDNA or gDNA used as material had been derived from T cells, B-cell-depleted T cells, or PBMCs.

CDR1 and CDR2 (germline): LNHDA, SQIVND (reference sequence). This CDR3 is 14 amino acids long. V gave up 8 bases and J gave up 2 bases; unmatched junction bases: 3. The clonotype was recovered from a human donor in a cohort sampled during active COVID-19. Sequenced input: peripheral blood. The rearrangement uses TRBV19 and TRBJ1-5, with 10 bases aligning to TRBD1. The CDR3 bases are TGTGCCAGTTCCGGGACAGGGGGCAATCAGCCCCAGCATTTT. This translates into CASSGTGGNQPQHF.